This T cell receptor beta chain came from a study of shared clonotypes between healthy human individuals. Across the study: Aged between 18 and 49, the donors were a couple of women and a few men. Points from the study as a whole: Sequencing of the sorted subsets was shown by rarefaction to be incomplete despite large depth.

This clone was seen once. Its antigen is as yet unknown. TCRdb's copy holds only in-frame clones and misses some; the assay was immunoSEQ multiplex PCR. The sample holds fewer than 850,000 clones, approximately 96% seen once. From germline, CDR1 is MNHEY and CDR2 SMNVEV (reference sequence). This CDR3 region has 14 residues. The ends lost 10 bases at V and 7 bases at J; junction bases unmatched: 8. CD45RO-negative, CCR7-selected cells formed the naive CD8 fraction, which excluded terminally differentiated effector memory CD45RA+ cells. The chain joins TRBV27 to TRBJ2-1; TRBD2 matches 12 bases. The TCR was taken from a man aged 25 to 40 in good health. Sequenced sample: naive CD8+ T cells sorted from blood. In DNA form, the CDR3 reads TGTGCCACCACACCGGGACTAGCGGGTAATGAGCAGTTCTTC. Protein product: CATTPGLAGNEQFF.